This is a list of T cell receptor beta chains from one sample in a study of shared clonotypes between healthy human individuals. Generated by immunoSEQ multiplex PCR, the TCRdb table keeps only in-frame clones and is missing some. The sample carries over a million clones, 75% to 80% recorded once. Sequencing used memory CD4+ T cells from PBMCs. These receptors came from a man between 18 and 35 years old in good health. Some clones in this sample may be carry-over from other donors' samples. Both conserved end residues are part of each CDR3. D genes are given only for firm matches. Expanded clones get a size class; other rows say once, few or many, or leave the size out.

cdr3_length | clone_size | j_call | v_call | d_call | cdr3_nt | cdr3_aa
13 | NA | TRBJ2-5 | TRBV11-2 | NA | TGTGCCAGCAGCTTAGGGATCTCGGAGACCCAGTACTTC | CASSLGISETQYF
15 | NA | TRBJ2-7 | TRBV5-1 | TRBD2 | TGCGCCAGCACCCCACGAGCGGGAGTTTCCCACGAGCAGTACTTC | CASTPRAGVSHEQYF
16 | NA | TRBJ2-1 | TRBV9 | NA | TGTGCCAGCAGCCCCATGGGGGGACAGACCTACAATGAGCAGTTCTTC | CASSPMGGQTYNEQFF
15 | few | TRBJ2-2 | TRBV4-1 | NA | TGCGCCAGCAGCCAAGACAGGGCGAACACCGGGGAGCTGTTTTTT | CASSQDRANTGELFF
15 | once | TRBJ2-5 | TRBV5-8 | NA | TGTGCCAGCAGCCCGGGGACCGATCAGGGGGAGACCCAGTACTTC | CASSPGTDQGETQYF
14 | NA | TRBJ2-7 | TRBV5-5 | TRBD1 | TGTGCCAGCAGCCCGAGGGACAGTTCTTACGAGCAGTACTTC | CASSPRDSSYEQYF
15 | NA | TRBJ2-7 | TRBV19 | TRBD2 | TGTGCCAGTAGTGGGGGGCTAGCGGGAGCCTACGAGCAGTACTTC | CASSGGLAGAYEQYF
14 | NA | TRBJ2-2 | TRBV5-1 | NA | TGCGCCAGCAGCCTTGACATGAACACCGGGGAGCTGTTTTTT | CASSLDMNTGELFF
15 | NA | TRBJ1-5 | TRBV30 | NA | TGTGCCTGGAGCCGAGGGCATTATAGCAATCAGCCCCAGCATTTT | CAWSRGHYSNQPQHF
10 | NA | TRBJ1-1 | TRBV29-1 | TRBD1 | TGCAGCGGGGGACAGTCCGAAGCTTTCTTT | CSGGQSEAFF
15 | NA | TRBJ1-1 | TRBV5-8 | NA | TGTGCCAGCAGCCCTGGGCGGGCCCGGTTGGGTGAAGCTTTCTTT | CASSPGRARLGEAFF
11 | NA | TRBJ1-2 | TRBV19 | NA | TGTGCCAGTAGTATTTACTATGGCTACACCTTC | CASSIYYGYTF
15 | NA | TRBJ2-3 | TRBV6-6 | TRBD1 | TGTGCCAGCAGCCCGGCACAGGGGGCGACAGATACGCAGTATTTT | CASSPAQGATDTQYF
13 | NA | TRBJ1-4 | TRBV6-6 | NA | TGTGCCAGCATAGACCCTGGCGACGAAAAACTGTTTTTT | CASIDPGDEKLFF
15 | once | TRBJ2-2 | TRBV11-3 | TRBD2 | TGTGCCAGCAGCTTAGATGCTAGCGGCACCGGGGAGCTGTTTTTT | CASSLDASGTGELFF
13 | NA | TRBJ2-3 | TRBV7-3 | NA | TGTGCCAGCAGCTTCGGTTCCACCGATACGCAGTATTTT | CASSFGSTDTQYF